The clone carrying this T cell receptor (beta chain) was detected only a few times. What it binds is unknown. These data come from a study of T-cell reconstitution after alpha-beta-depleted transplantation in children. This CDR3 contains 14 residues. The germline V and J ends were trimmed by 0 bases and 4 bases, with 10 bases remaining between them. From germline, CDR1 is SGDLS and CDR2 YYNGEE. The authors prepared the TCRbeta library with unique molecular identifiers. TCRdb reanalysed the PCR reads using MiXCR and keeps one entry per CDR3 protein. The sample records about 980,000 distinct CDR3 sequences, about 30% being singletons. Broader study findings: Several hundred expanded graft clones reportedly were the source of alpha-beta T cells about two months after transplant.

The sequences come from PBMCs, mostly from graft donor cells, collected 360 days after TCRalphabeta/CD19-depleted stem cell transplant. The V call is TRBV9, the J call TRBJ2-5, with no clear D. The clonotype originates from a boy in the first two years of life who had a stem cell transplant for SCID, so the T cells may come from the graft donor. The CDR3 DNA reads TGTGCCAGCAGCGTAGTGCCAGGACGAGAGACCCAGTACTTC. This sequence encodes CASSVVPGRETQYF. Filled out from reference TRBV9 and TRBJ2-5, the complete variable domain reads DSGVTQTPKHLITATGQRVTLRCSPRSGDLSVYWYQQSLDQGLQFLIQYYNGEERAKGNILERFSAQQFPDLHSELNLSSLELGDSALYFCASSVVPGRETQYFGPGTRLLVL.